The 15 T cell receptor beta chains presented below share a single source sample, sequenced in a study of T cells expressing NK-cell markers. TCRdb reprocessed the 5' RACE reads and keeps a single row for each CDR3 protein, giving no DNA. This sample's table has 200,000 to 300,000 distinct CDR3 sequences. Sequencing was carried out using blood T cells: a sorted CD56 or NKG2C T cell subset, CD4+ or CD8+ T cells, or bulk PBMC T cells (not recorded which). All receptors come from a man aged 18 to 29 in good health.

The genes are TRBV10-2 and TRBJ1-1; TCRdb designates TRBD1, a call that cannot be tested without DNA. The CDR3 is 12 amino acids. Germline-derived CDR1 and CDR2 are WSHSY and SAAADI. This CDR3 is CASRDRVTEAFF.

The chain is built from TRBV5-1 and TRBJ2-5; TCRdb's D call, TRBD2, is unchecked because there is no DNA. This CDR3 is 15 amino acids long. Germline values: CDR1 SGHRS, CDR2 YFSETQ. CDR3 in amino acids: CASSFQGGPRETQYF.

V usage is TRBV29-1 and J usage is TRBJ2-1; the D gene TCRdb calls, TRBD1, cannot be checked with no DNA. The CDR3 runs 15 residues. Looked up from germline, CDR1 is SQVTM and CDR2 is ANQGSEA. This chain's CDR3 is CSVEGRGAGGDEQFF.

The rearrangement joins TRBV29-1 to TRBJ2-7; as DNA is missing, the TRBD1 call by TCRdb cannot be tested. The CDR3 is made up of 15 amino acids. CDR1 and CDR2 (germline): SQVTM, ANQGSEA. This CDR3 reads CSVAGRLPFSGEQYF.

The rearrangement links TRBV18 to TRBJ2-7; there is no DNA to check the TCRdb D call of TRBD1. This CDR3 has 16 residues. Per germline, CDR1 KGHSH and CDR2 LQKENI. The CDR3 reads CASSPLPLQGTNEQYF.

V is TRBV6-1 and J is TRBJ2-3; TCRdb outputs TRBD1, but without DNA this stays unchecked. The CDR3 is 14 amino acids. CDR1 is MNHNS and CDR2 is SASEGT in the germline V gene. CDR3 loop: CASRRGGSGDTQYF.

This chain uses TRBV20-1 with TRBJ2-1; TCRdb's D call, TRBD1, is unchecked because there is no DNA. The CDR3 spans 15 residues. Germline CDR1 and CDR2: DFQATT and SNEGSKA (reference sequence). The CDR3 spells CSASGTGTSYNEQFF.

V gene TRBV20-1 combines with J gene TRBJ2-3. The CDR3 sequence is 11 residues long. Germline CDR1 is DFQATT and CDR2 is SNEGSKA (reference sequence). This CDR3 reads CSAVNTDTQYF.

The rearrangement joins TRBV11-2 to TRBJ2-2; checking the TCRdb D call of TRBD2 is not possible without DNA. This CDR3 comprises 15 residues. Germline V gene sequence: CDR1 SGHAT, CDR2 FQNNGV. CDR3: CASSLVATAVGELFF.

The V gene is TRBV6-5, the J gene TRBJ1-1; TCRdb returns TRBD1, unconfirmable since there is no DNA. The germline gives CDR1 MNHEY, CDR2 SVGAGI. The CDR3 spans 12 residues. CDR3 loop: CASSFTGREAFF.

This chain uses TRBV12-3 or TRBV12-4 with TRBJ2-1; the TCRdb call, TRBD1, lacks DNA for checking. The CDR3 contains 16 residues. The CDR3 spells CASSFRGGASYNEQFF.

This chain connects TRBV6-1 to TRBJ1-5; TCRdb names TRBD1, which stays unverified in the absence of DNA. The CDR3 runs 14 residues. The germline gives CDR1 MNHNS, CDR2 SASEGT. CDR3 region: CASSQGTGRVPQHF.

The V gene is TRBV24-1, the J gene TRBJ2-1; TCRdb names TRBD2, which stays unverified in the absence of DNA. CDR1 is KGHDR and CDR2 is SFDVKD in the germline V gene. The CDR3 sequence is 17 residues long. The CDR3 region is CATSDSLAGSSYNEQFF.

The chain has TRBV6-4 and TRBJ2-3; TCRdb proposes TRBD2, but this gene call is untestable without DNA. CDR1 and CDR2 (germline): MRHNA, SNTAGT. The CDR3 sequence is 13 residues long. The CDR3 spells CASSDTLADTQYF.

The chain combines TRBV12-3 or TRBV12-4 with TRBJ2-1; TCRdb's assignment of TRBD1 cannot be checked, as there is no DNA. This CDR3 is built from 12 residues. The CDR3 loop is CATGDANNEQFF.